This T cell receptor beta chain was retrieved from a study of T cell responses to AZD1222 COVID-19 vaccine. Sequencing was performed with immunoSEQ multiplex PCR; in TCRdb, only in-frame clones are kept and a portion is missing. The table shows 120,000 to 150,000 clones, with just over 90% occurring only once. Points on this clone: The antigen remains undetermined. In the same sample, other DNA sequences code for this CDR3.

Pooled in the analysis were second doses at about 4 or about 12 weeks. Whole-study results and caveats: After two AZD1222 doses, spike-specific TCR breadth and depth rose versus day 0. Repertoires were obtained only post-peak T cell response. Females outnumbered males among donors, who were mostly white British; clonal diversity was possibly underestimated.

This clonotype was sampled from an adult who received the AZD1222 COVID-19 vaccine. The sequenced sample was peripheral blood, obtained 28 days after the second AZD1222 dose.

In DNA form, the CDR3 reads TGTGCCAGCAGTTACGGCAGGGGGTACGAGCAGTACTTC. Translation: CASSYGRGYEQYF. V usage is TRBV6-5 and J usage is TRBJ2-7, with TRBD1 matching 7 bases. J was trimmed by 4 bases and V by 2 bases; bases with no gene match: 2. This CDR3 has 13 residues. CDR1 and CDR2 (germline): MNHEY, SVGAGI.